A single sample is the source of the 4 T cell receptor beta chains below, sequenced in a study of blood T cells in healthy people across ages. Next came a second PCR, run for about 7 to 12 cycles, which used a sample-barcoded 5' primer along with a J-beta primer mix. TCRdb passed the 5' RACE reads through MiXCR, listing each CDR3 protein once. Among approximately 810,000 distinct CDR3 sequences listed, 29% were seen once. The specimen was blood. The receptors were gathered from a woman aged 80 or older in good health.

This clonotype was seen more than once but under ten times. The chain uses TRBV15 and TRBJ2-3, with TRBD2 matching over 9 bases. J gave up 0 bases and V 3 bases, and 4 bases lay outside the gene matches. The CDR3 totals 16 residues. CDR1 and CDR2 from the germline V gene are LNHNV and YYDKDF (reference sequence). For the CDR3, the DNA is TGTGCCACCAGCAGGCGGGGGGGCCTTAGCACAGATACGCAGTATTTT. Translated, it gives CATSRRGGLSTDTQYF.

This clonotype has a count of ten or more. The V gene is TRBV5-6, the J gene TRBJ2-1, with TRBD1 matching over 7 bases. This CDR3 has 14 residues. V was pared by 4 bases and J by 9 bases, with 10 bases of the junction left unmatched. Per the germline V gene, CDR1 is SGHDT and CDR2 is YYEEEE. The chain's CDR3 is CASSAGIPGGEQFF. Here the CDR3 DNA reads TGTGCCAGCAGCGCAGGGATCCCAGGGGGTGAGCAGTTCTTC. Looking up the rest from reference TRBV5-6 and TRBJ2-1 gives the full variable domain: DAGVTQSPTHLIKTRGQQVTLRCSPKSGHDTVSWYQQALGQGPQFIFQYYEEEERQRGNFPDRFSGHQFPNYSSELNVNALLLGDSALYLCASSAGIPGGEQFFGPGTRLTVL.

CDR3 protein: CASSPRGAAYNEQFF. The CDR3 nucleotides read TGTGCCAGCAGCCCCCGAGGCGCGGCCTACAATGAGCAGTTCTTC. The V gene is TRBV11-3, the J gene TRBJ2-1; D is unclear. The germline CDR1 and CDR2 sequences are SGHNT and YENEEA. Trimming stripped 5 bases from V and 2 bases from J, with 13 bases between. The CDR3 contains 15 residues.

The chain couples TRBV18 to TRBJ1-5; D is ambiguous. Germline CDR1 and CDR2: KGHSH and LQKENI. There are 13 residues in the CDR3. Trimming shortened V by 5 bases and J by 4 bases, and 9 bases separated the two germline ends. This CDR3 is CASSGDQNQPQHF. CDR3 nucleotide sequence: TGTGCCAGCTCAGGGGATCAGAATCAGCCCCAGCATTTT. The full variable domain, completed using reference TRBV18 and TRBJ1-5, is NAGVMQNPRHLVRRRGQEARLRCSPMKGHSHVYWYRQLPEEGLKFMVYLQKENIIDESGMPKERFSAEFPKEGPSILRIQQVVRGDSAAYFCASSGDQNQPQHFGDGTRLSIL.